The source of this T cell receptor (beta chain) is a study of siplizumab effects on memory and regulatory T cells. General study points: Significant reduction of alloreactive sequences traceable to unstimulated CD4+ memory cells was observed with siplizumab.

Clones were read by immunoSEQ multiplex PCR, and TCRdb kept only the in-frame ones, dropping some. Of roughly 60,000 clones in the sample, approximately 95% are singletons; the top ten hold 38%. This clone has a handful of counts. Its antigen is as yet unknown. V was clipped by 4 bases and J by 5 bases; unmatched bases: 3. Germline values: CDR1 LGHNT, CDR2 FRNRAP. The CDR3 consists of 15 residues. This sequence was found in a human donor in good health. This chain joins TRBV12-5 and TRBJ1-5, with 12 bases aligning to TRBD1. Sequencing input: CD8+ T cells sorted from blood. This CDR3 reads CASGSGDRGHQPQHF. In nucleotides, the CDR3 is TGTGCTAGTGGTTCGGGGGACAGGGGGCATCAGCCCCAGCATTTT.